A single sample is the source of the 6 T cell receptor beta chains below, sequenced in a study of blood T cells in healthy people across ages. With a J-beta primer mix and a sample-barcoded 5' primer, a second PCR ran roughly 6 to 12 cycles. Each CDR3 protein is one row after TCRdb ran MiXCR on the 5' RACE reads. The sample comprises 1.5 million to 2 million distinct CDR3 sequences, roughly 52% of which are singletons, and 2% to 2.5% rests with the top ten. The specimen sequenced was blood. These receptors all stem from a woman aged 40 to 50 in good health.

The chain carries TRBV3-1 and TRBJ2-3; D is undetermined. Germline CDR1 reads LGHDT; CDR2 reads YNNKEL (reference sequence). CDR3 size: 16 residues. The V end lost 1 base, the J end lost 6 bases, and 17 bases lay between the germline ends. This CDR3 is CASSQGLIATGDTQYF. The CDR3 region has the DNA TGTGCCAGCAGCCAAGGTTTAATTGCGACGGGTGATACGCAGTATTTT.

This clonotype has a handful of counts. The chain recombines TRBV4-3 with TRBJ2-7; 9 bases line up with TRBD2. Per germline, CDR1 LGHNA and CDR2 YSLEER. The CDR3 loop spans 22 amino acids. V gave up 0 bases and J gave up 4 bases; unmatched junction bases: 25. The CDR3 loop is CASSQDPPEGGWVAGVGYEQYF. The CDR3 nucleotides read TGCGCCAGCAGCCAAGACCCTCCCGAGGGGGGTTGGGTAGCGGGGGTAGGTTACGAGCAGTACTTC.

This clonotype turned up a few times. This chain links TRBV5-1 with TRBJ2-7; a weak D match, TRBD2 (6 bases). V lost 3 bases and J lost 4, with 17 bases in between. This CDR3 spans 15 amino acids. CDR1 and CDR2 from the germline V gene are SGHRS and YFSETQ. CDR3 nucleotide sequence: TGCGCCAGCAGCTCTGATCCGGGACTTTTGTACGAGCAGTACTTC. Translating gives CASSSDPGLLYEQYF.

The rearrangement joins TRBV4-3 to TRBJ1-4; D may be TRBD1 (6 bases). The length of the CDR3 is 16 residues. V was clipped by 4 bases and J by 7 bases, with 19 bases between them. Germline V gene lookup returns CDR1 LGHNA and CDR2 YSLEER. CDR3 amino acids: CASSRWGAADGEKLFF. The DNA for the CDR3 is TGCGCCAGCAGCCGCTGGGGGGCGGCGGATGGTGAAAAACTGTTTTTT.

This chain uses TRBV9 with TRBJ2-1; a weak D match, TRBD1 (5 bases). Per germline, CDR1 SGDLS and CDR2 YYNGEE. The CDR3 spans 12 residues. V was shortened by 0 bases and J by 9 bases, with 7 bases between the two germline ends. CDR3 in DNA: TGTGCCAGCAGCGTAGTAAGGGGTGAGCAGTTCTTC. Its protein is CASSVVRGEQFF.

The chain couples TRBV29-1 to TRBJ2-1, with D hard to call. The end of the DNA aligns better with TRBJ2-7, so the J call may be wrong. CDR1 is SQVTM, CDR2 ANQGSEA, per germline. The CDR3 is 11 amino acids. CDR3 sequence (DNA): TGCAGTTGCCGCTCCTACAATGAGCAGTACTTC. It encodes CSCRSYNEQYF.